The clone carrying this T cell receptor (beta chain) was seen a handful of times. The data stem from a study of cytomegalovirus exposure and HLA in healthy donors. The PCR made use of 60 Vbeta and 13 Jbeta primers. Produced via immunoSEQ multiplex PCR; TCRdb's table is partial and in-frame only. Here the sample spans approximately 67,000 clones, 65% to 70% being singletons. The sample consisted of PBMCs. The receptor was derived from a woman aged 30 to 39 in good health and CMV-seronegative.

The chain's CDR3 is CASSYKETQYF. The CDR3 bases are TGTGCCAGCAGTTACAAAGAGACCCAGTACTTC. The rearrangement links TRBV6-1 to TRBJ2-5; no definite D call. Per the germline V gene, CDR1 is MNHNS and CDR2 is SASEGT. The CDR3 spans 11 residues. The ends were cut back, 5 bases at V and 3 bases at J, with 4 bases in the middle.